These 5 T cell receptor beta chains were all obtained from the same sample, sequenced in a study of OX40 agonist ivuxolimab in advanced cancers. The repertoire was sequenced with immunoSEQ multiplex PCR; TCRdb's copy has only in-frame clones and lacks some. The profile shows around 60,000 clones, about nine tenths of them singletons. Sample: CD4+ or CD8+ T cells sorted from blood, taken in a trial of the OX40 agonist ivuxolimab. The receptors stem from an adult with an advanced solid tumor such as melanoma, head and neck, liver or kidney cancer.

This CDR3 reads CASSLGRNNNEQFF. The CDR3 DNA is TGCGCCAGCAGCTTGGGGAGGAACAACAATGAGCAGTTCTTC. V gene TRBV5-1 combines with J gene TRBJ2-1, with D possibly being TRBD2 (5 bases). Trimming pared 0 bases from V and 5 bases from J, leaving 9 bases between. CDR3 length equals 14 residues. Germline V lookup: CDR1 SGHRS, CDR2 YFSETQ.

This chain links TRBV2 with TRBJ1-1, with no clear D. V lost 5 bases and J lost 1, with 14 bases in between. This CDR3 has 15 residues. CDR1 is SNHLY, CDR2 FYNNEI, per germline. CDR3 sequence: CASSPRLRENTEAFF. CDR3 bases: TGTGCCAGCAGTCCTAGACTAAGAGAGAACACTGAAGCTTTCTTT.

The chain couples TRBV9 to TRBJ2-5, with D possibly matching TRBD1 (5 bases). The germline V gene encodes CDR1 SGDLS and CDR2 YYNGEE. The CDR3 spans 14 residues. V shed 0 bases and J shed 5 bases, with 11 bases lying between them. The CDR3 bases are TGTGCCAGCAGCGTAGGACAGTCGGCGGAGACCCAGTACTTC. Translating gives CASSVGQSAETQYF. The full variable domain, with the rest looked up from reference TRBV9 and TRBJ2-5, is DSGVTQTPKHLITATGQRVTLRCSPRSGDLSVYWYQQSLDQGLQFLIQYYNGEERAKGNILERFSAQQFPDLHSELNLSSLELGDSALYFCASSVGQSAETQYFGPGTRLLVL.

V is TRBV27 and J is TRBJ2-3; possible D gene TRBD1, 5 bases. The V end was cut by 1 base, the J end by 4 bases, with 18 bases between. The V gene's germline CDR1 is MNHEY and CDR2 SMNVEV (reference sequence). The CDR3 has 17 amino acids. The CDR3 DNA is TGTGCCAGCAGTTTATGGGGCGGCGTGGGGCCCTCAGATACGCAGTATTTT. It encodes CASSLWGGVGPSDTQYF.

This chain connects TRBV6-1 to TRBJ2-7; unclear D gene. Germline V gene lookup returns CDR1 MNHNS and CDR2 SASEGT. V was trimmed by 3 bases and J by 6 bases, leaving 21 bases between them. This CDR3 region has 16 residues. In DNA form, the CDR3 reads TGTGCCAGCAGTGAGTCTTTAACCGTACGCTGGGTCGAGCAGTACTTC. Translating gives CASSESLTVRWVEQYF.